Listed here is a single T cell receptor beta chain. Its antigen is undetermined. The data were taken from a study of cytomegalovirus exposure and HLA in healthy donors. Overall study results and limits: A likely sequencing artifact accounted for one observed cluster of highly shared sequence variants.

13 Jbeta primers and 60 Vbeta primers were used for the PCR. The table came from immunoSEQ multiplex PCR; TCRdb's copy has only in-frame clones and leaves some out. Seen here are 160,000 or so clones, around 84% observed once, and the top ten hold roughly 2.3%. The sequenced sample was PBMCs. The clonotype was recovered from a woman under 30 in good health and CMV-seronegative.

As DNA, the CDR3 is TGTGCCAGCAGCCAAGATGCTCTACTCCCGAACACTGAAGCTTTCTTT. It yields the protein CASSQDALLPNTEAFF. The chain joins TRBV4-2 to TRBJ1-1, with D uncertain. CDR3 length equals 16 residues. The germline V gene has CDR1 LGHNA and CDR2 YNFKEQ. Between the trimmed V and J ends, which lost 0 bases and 1 base, there was a span of 12 bases.